This T cell receptor beta chain was identified during a study of blood T cell repertoires in COVID-19. In the study overall: Whether acute or convalescent, the COVID-19 samples came from the United States, Italy and Spain.

This clone was seen once. Per the original data handling: Amplification with reference gene primers provided the estimates of nucleated cell counts. Profiled with immunoSEQ multiplex PCR; TCRdb holds only in-frame clones, not every one. That table gives V, J and clone size, and the DNA gave D and trimming. The profile covers around 180,000 clones, with about 85% appearing a single time and under 3% taken by the ten largest. CDR3 size: 15 residues. Looked up from germline, CDR1 is LNHDA and CDR2 is SQIVND (reference sequence). Trimming cost V 5 bases and J 0 bases, with 11 bases left between them. Sequencing used peripheral blood. The rearrangement joins TRBV19 to TRBJ2-1; D is perhaps TRBD2 (6 bases). The receptor was isolated from a woman aged 25 to 39 with active or convalescent COVID-19. In DNA form, the CDR3 reads TGTGCCAGTAGTCTTAGCGGCTACTCCTACAATGAGCAGTTCTTC. It codes for CASSLSGYSYNEQFF.